This TCR beta chain originates from a study of identical twins. Overall study results and limits: Instead of following the same donors, the conclusions were based on cross-sectional statistical analysis.

This CDR3 comprises 14 residues. Germline-derived CDR1 and CDR2 are LGHDT and YNNKEL (reference sequence). Trimming removed 5 bases at V and 10 bases at J, with 18 bases between. TCRdb redid the calling of the 5' RACE reads with MiXCR, one entry per CDR3 protein. In the table there are 300,000 to 400,000 distinct CDR3 sequences, over 9% of which are singletons. As regards this clonotype: Its antigen remains unknown.

The same specimen was also included in a second study, on yellow fever vaccine responses in identical twins.

The TCR comes from a young woman in good health. Material: CD8+ T cells sorted from blood. V gene TRBV3-1 combines with J gene TRBJ2-1; D remains unclear. The CDR3 region is CASSFLASASEQFF. In DNA, the CDR3 is TGTGCCAGCAGCTTTTTGGCCTCCGCGAGCGAGCAGTTCTTC.